This T cell receptor (beta chain) appears in the sequencing data of a study of blood T cell repertoires in COVID-19. The wider study: The samples span acute and convalescent COVID-19 from the United States, Italy and Spain.

V gave up 0 bases and J gave up 1 base, with 9 bases separating them. The germline gives CDR1 LGHNA, CDR2 YSLEER. The CDR3 is 15 residues long. TCRdb keeps only in-frame clones here, not all; method: immunoSEQ multiplex PCR. The sample yields approximately 300,000 clones, around 90% seen once. A Seattle source enrolled patients during active infection and followed them longitudinally. This receptor was identified in a woman aged 40 to 50 with COVID-19, enrolled during active disease. V and J are TRBV4-3 and TRBJ1-2, with D perhaps matching TRBD1 (6 bases). Material: peripheral blood. CDR3 in amino acids: CASSQDYRDNYGYTF. The CDR3 nucleotides are TGCGCCAGCAGCCAAGATTACAGGGATAACTATGGCTACACCTTC.